The 13 T cell receptor beta chains below all came from one sample that was sequenced in a study of blood T cell repertoires in COVID-19. Libraries were prepared by immunoSEQ multiplex PCR; TCRdb keeps only in-frame clonotypes and omits some of them. The table includes 75,000 to 90,000 clones, 90% detected once. The specimen sequenced was peripheral blood. Receptor source: a man in his late teens or twenties with COVID-19, enrolled during active disease.

The genes are TRBV29-1 and TRBJ1-2; no clear D. Germline-derived CDR1 and CDR2 are SQVTM and ANQGSEA. Trimming stripped 4 bases from V and 6 bases from J, with 9 bases between. CDR3 size: 11 residues. CDR3 DNA sequence: TGCAGCGTTGGACGAGGGAATGGCTACACCTTC. Its translation: CSVGRGNGYTF.

The V and J genes are TRBV5-5 and TRBJ2-7; tentatively, D is TRBD1 (6 bases). The CDR3 sequence is 14 residues long. Trimming removed 4 bases at V and 2 bases at J, with 13 bases between. In germline, CDR1 is SGHKS, CDR2 YYEKEE (reference sequence). Here the CDR3 reads CASSLGAVTYEQYF. The CDR3 region has the DNA TGTGCCAGCAGCCTGGGGGCAGTAACCTACGAGCAGTACTTC.

V and J are TRBV6-2 or TRBV6-3 and TRBJ2-1, with 11 bases aligning to TRBD2. CDR3 size: 17 residues. Germline CDR1 is MNHEY and CDR2 is SVGEGT. Losses at the gene ends were 5 bases for V and 2 bases for J; bases not matched to a gene: 8. As DNA, the CDR3 is TGTGCCAGCAGTGACCTCCTAGCGGGAGGTGCCTACAATGAGCAGTTCTTC. Encoded protein: CASSDLLAGGAYNEQFF.

The chain uses TRBV18 and TRBJ2-1; TRBD2 aligns across 11 bases. V dropped 1 base and J dropped 6; count of bases not matched to a gene: 11. From germline, CDR1 is KGHSH and CDR2 LQKENI. This CDR3 has 18 amino acids. The CDR3 loop reads CASSPLSRGTSGSNEQFF. In DNA, the CDR3 is TGTGCCAGCTCACCACTTTCCAGGGGAACTAGCGGGAGCAATGAGCAGTTCTTC.

CDR3 residues: CASSSLASNTGELFF. DNA of the CDR3: TGTGCCAGCAGCTCCTTGGCCTCGAACACCGGGGAGCTGTTTTTT. This chain uses TRBV11-3 with TRBJ2-2; D not resolved. This CDR3 region has 15 residues. V was shortened by 4 bases and J by 0 bases, with 9 bases between the two germline ends. The germline gives CDR1 SGHNT, CDR2 YENEEA. The full variable domain, with the rest looked up from reference TRBV11-3 and TRBJ2-2, is EAGVVQSPRYKIIEKKQPVAFWCNPISGHNTLYWYLQNLGQGPELLIRYENEEAVDDSQLPKDRFSAERLKGVDSTLKIQPAELGDSAVYLCASSSLASNTGELFFGEGSRLTVL.

The rearrangement joins TRBV28 to TRBJ2-1; TRBD2 matches 10 bases. V was clipped by 3 bases and J by 6 bases; unmatched bases: 5. The CDR3 sequence is 15 residues long. The germline CDR1 and CDR2 sequences are MDHEN and SYDVKM. The CDR3 here is CASSLVAGGANEQFF. CDR3 DNA sequence: TGTGCCAGCAGTTTGGTAGCGGGAGGAGCCAATGAGCAGTTCTTC.

The chain employs TRBV7-2 and TRBJ1-2; the D is unclear. CDR1 SGHTA and CDR2 FQGNSA come from the germline V gene. This CDR3 comprises 12 residues. Trimming removed 1 base at V and 8 bases at J, with 8 bases between. CDR3 protein: CASSLGSRGYTF. CDR3 coding DNA: TGTGCCAGCAGCTTAGGGAGTCGCGGCTACACCTTC.

The chain couples TRBV3-1 (or the pseudogene TRBV3-2) to TRBJ2-7; the match to TRBD2 covers 10 bases. V lost 4 bases, J lost 6 bases, and 6 bases stayed unmatched. The germline V gene encodes CDR1 LGHDT and CDR2 YNNKEL (reference sequence). There are 14 residues in the CDR3. The CDR3 coding sequence is TGTGCCAGCAGCCCCGTGGTAGCGGGAGGCGAGCAGTACTTC. As protein: CASSPVVAGGEQYF.

The chain employs TRBV7-9 and TRBJ2-5; D is perhaps TRBD1 (6 bases). CDR1 SEHNR and CDR2 FQNEAQ come from the germline V gene (reference sequence). V was pared by 5 bases and J by 5 bases, with 12 bases between. This CDR3 is built from 13 residues. The CDR3 DNA reads as TGTGCCAGCAGCCCAATCAGGGGCGAGACCCAGTACTTC. This translates into CASSPIRGETQYF.

This clone was counted a few times. The chain couples TRBV10-2 to TRBJ2-2, with a weak D call TRBD2 (5 bases). In germline, CDR1 is WSHSY, CDR2 SAAADI. This CDR3 is built from 14 residues. V was shortened by 7 bases and J by 10 bases, with 19 bases between the two germline ends. The CDR3 DNA is TGCGCCAGCACCGACCCGAGGGAGAGAGTGGAGCTGTTTTTT. Amino acids: CASTDPRERVELFF.

In its sample, this clone was seen once. The V and J genes are TRBV7-6 and TRBJ1-3, with D possibly being TRBD1 (5 bases). The CDR3 totals 16 residues. Germline loops: CDR1 SGHVS, CDR2 FNYEAQ. V dropped 0 bases and J dropped 1 base, with 10 bases sitting between them. The DNA for the CDR3 is TGTGCCAGCAGCTTAGCGGAGGGGATTTCTGGAAACACCATATATTTT. Its protein is CASSLAEGISGNTIYF.

The chain recombines TRBV10-2 with TRBJ2-2, with 9 bases fitting TRBD2. The CDR3 has 15 residues. V dropped 4 bases and J dropped 4; count of bases not matched to a gene: 4. Germline CDR1 and CDR2: WSHSY and SAAADI. The CDR3 DNA follows: TGCGCCAGCAGTGTTTGGACTAGCGCCACCGGGGAGCTGTTTTTT. It specifies CASSVWTSATGELFF.

The chain couples TRBV9 to TRBJ2-7; 8 bases agree with TRBD2. CDR1 and CDR2 from the germline V gene are SGDLS and YYNGEE. The V gene end was trimmed by 3 bases and the J gene end by 6 bases; junction bases not matched to a gene: 11. CDR3 length: 15 amino acids. As DNA, the CDR3 is TGTGCCAGCAGCGCAGACCCCGGGAGGGCCTCCGAGCAGTACTTC. The encoded protein is CASSADPGRASEQYF.